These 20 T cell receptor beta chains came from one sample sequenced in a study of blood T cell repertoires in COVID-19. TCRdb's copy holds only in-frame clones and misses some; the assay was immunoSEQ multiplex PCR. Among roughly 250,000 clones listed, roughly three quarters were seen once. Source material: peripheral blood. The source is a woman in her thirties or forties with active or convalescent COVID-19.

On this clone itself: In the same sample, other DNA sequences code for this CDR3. The CDR3 loop reads CASSLSGTGNQPQHF. As DNA, the CDR3 is TGTGCCAGCAGTTTATCCGGGACAGGTAATCAGCCCCAGCATTTT. The chain links TRBV27 to TRBJ1-5, with 8 bases identical to TRBD1. The CDR3 runs to 15 residues. The germline V gene has CDR1 MNHEY and CDR2 SMNVEV (reference sequence). The junction had 2 bases not matched to a gene; V was cut back by 0 bases and J by 4 bases.

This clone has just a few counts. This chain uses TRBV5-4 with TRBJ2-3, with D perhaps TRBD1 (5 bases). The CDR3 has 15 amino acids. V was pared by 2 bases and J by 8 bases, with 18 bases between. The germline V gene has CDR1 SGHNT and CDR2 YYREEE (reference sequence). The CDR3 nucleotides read TGTGCCAGCAGCTTCAGAGTTGGGGCCCAAGGTACGCAGTATTTT. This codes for CASSFRVGAQGTQYF.

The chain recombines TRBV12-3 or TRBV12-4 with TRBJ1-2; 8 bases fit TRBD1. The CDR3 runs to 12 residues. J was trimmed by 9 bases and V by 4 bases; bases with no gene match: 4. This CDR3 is CASSSHRGSYTF. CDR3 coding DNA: TGTGCCAGCAGTTCGCACAGGGGGAGCTACACCTTC.

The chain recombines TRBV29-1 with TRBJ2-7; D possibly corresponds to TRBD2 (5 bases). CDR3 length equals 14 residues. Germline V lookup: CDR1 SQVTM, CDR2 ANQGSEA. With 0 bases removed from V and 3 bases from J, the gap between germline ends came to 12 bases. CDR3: CSVEEPGEFYEQYF. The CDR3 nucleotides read TGCAGCGTTGAAGAGCCCGGGGAATTCTACGAGCAGTACTTC.

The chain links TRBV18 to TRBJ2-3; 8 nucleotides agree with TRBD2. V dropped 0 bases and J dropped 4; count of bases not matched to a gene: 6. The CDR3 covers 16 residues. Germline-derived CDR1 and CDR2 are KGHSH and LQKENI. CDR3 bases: TGTGCCAGCTCACCACCCTTGCGGGGGGCCCCAGATACGCAGTATTTT. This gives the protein CASSPPLRGAPDTQYF.

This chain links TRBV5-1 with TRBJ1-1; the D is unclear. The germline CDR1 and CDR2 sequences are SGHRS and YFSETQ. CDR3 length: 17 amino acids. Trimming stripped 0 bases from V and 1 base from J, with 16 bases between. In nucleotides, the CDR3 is TGCGCCAGCAGCTTGGTGGTGAGGAGGGAACGGAACACTGAAGCTTTCTTT. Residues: CASSLVVRRERNTEAFF.

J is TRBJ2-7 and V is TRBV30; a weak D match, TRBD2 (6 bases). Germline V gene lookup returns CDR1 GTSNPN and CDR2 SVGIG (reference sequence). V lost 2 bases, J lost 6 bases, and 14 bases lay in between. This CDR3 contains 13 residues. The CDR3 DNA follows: TGTGCCTGGAGTCCCGGAGGGCCCGCCGAGCAGTACGTC. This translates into CAWSPGGPAEQYV.

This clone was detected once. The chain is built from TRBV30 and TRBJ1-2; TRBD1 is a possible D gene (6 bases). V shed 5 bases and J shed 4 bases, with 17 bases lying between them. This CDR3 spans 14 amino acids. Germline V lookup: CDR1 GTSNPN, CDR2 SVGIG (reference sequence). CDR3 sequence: CAWRSQQGPYGYTF. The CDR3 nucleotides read TGTGCCTGGCGGTCCCAGCAGGGGCCCTATGGCTACACCTTC.

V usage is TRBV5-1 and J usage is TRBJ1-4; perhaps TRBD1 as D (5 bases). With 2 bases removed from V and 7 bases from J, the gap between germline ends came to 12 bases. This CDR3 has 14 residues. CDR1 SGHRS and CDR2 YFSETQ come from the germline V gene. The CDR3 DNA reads TGCGCCAGCAGCTTATACGGGGGAGGTGAAAAACTGTTTTTT. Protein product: CASSLYGGGEKLFF.

The CDR3 nucleotides are TGTGCCAGCAGCTTATTACAGGGGGTCGGGACCCAGTACTTC. Its protein product is CASSLLQGVGTQYF. The chain joins TRBV7-2 to TRBJ2-5; TRBD1 matches at 8 bases. The CDR3 has 14 amino acids. In germline, CDR1 is SGHTA, CDR2 FQGNSA. After removal of 2 bases from V and 7 bases from J, the junction contained 6 bases not matched to a gene.

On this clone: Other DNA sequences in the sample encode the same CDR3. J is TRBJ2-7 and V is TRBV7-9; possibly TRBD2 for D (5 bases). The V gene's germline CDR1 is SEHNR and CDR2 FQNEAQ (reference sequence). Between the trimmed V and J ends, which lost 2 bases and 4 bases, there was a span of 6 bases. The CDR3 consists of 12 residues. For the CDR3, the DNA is TGTGCCAGCAGCTTAAGAGGGTACGAGCAGTACGTC. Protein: CASSLRGYEQYV.

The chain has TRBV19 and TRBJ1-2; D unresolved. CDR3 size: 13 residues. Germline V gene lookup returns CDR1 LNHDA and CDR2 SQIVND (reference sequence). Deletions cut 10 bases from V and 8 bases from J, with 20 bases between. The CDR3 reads CATQEGPRSGYTF. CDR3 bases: TGTGCCACCCAAGAGGGCCCTCGAAGCGGCTACACCTTC.

The CDR3 spells CASSLAEGGGTDTQYF. The CDR3 nucleotides read TGCGCCAGCAGCTTGGCCGAAGGAGGCGGCACAGATACGCAGTATTTT. The chain combines TRBV5-1 with TRBJ2-3; TRBD2 might be the D (5 bases). Germline V CDR1 and CDR2: SGHRS, YFSETQ. The CDR3 totals 16 residues. V lost 0 bases and J 1 base, leaving 12 bases between the germline ends.

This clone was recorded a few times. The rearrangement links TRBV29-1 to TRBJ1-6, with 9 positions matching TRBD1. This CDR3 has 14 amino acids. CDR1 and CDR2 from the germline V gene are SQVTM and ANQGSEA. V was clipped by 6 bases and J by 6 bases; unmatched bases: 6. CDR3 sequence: CSVKQGASNSPLHF. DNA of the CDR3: TGCAGCGTCAAACAGGGGGCCAGTAATTCACCCCTCCACTTT.

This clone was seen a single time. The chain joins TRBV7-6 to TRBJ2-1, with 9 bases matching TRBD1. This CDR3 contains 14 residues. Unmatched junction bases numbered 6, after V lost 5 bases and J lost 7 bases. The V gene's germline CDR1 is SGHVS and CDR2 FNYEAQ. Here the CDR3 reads CASSAGQGGNEQFF. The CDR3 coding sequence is TGTGCCAGCAGCGCGGGACAGGGTGGGAATGAGCAGTTCTTC.

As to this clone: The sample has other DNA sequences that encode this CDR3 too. CDR3 DNA sequence: TGTGCCAGCAGCCTTAGCGGGAACACTGAAGCTTTCTTT. Residues: CASSLSGNTEAFF. The V and J genes are TRBV11-2 and TRBJ1-1; D not certain. V was trimmed by 5 bases and J by 1 base, leaving 8 bases between them. Germline CDR1 and CDR2: SGHAT and FQNNGV. This CDR3 comprises 13 residues.

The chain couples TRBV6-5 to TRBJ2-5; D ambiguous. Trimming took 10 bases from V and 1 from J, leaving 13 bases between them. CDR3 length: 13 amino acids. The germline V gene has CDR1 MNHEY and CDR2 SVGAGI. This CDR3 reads CATRRPGQETQYF. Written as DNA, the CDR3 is TGTGCCACTCGCCGCCCGGGCCAAGAGACCCAGTACTTC.

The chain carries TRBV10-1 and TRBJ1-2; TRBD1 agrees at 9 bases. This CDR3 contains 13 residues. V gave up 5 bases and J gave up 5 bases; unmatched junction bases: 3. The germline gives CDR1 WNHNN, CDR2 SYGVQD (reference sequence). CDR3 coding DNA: TGCGCCAGCAGTAAGGGGACAGGGTATGGCTACACCTTC. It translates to CASSKGTGYGYTF.

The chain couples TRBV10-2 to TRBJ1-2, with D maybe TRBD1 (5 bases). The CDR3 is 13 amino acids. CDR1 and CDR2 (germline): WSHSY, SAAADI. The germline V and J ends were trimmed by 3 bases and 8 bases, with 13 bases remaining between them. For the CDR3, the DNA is TGCGCCAGCAGTGAAGGTCAAGGGGCCGGCTACACCTTC. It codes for CASSEGQGAGYTF.

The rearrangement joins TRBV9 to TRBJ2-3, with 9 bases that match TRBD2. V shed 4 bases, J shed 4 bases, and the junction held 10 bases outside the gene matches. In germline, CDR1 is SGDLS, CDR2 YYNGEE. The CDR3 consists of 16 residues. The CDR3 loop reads CASSPYAGGAPDTQYF. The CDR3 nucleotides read TGTGCCAGCAGCCCCTATGCGGGGGGGGCCCCAGATACGCAGTATTTT.